The source of this T cell receptor beta chain is a study of blood T cells in healthy people across ages (dated by TCRdb to between 2014 and 2016). Study-level background: In model experiments, template switching captured about one uniquely barcoded TCR beta cDNA molecule for every two T cells. The study measured age-related changes in TCR beta repertoire diversity using deep sequencing normalized with unique cDNA molecular identifiers. The donors were split into four age groups: young (average 16 years), middle-aged (39), aged (over 55) and long-lived (approximately 80). Two additional independent replicas of 1 million unique cDNA reads from the same blood draw were analyzed for two donors (one aged 18 to 29 and one aged 80 or older). To avoid experimental bias, donors of different ages were spread randomly across the sequencing lanes.

Concerning this clonotype itself: Which antigen it targets is not known. The input lacks base qualities; no much larger clone sits a single base away.

What the research found in general, with its limitations: Because profiling used bulk unsorted PBMCs, naive and antigen-experienced compartments could not be compared conclusively. Donor CMV infection status was unknown, potentially confounding age-related changes in expanded clonotypes. Total diversity estimates from one million sequenced T cells were considered lower bounds and underestimates. As age increased, observed TCR beta diversity per million T cells dropped in a roughly linear way, and a significant reduction was already evident by age 40. Observed TCR beta diversity correlated strongly with the percentage of naive T cells measured by flow cytometry. Compared with the aged group, the long-lived group had more naive CD4+ T cells, fewer expanded clones and increased TCR diversity, a pattern suggesting age selection.

For CDR1 and CDR2, the germline V gene lists MGHRA and YSYEKL. Trimming removed 4 bases from V and 8 bases from J, leaving 17 bases between the germline ends. CDR3 length: 14 amino acids, cysteine to phenylalanine. Only the CDR3 region is kept as DNA, spanning 42 bases read in frame from base 1. The donors were 40 or so Caucasian individuals from Russia, aged roughly 6 to 95 years, who were systemically healthy. Each donor gave approximately 9.3 milliliters of peripheral blood, collected into EDTA-treated Vacutainer tubes. Ficoll-Paque density-gradient centrifugation was used to isolate PBMCs, with at least 7 million per sample. Trizol reagent was used to extract total RNA from PBMCs, with at least 6 micrograms per sample. Naive CD45RAhigh/CD27high T cell percentages were measured by flow cytometry on a PBMC aliquot from every donor. To prepare the library, 5' RACE was applied. Sequencing instrument: Illumina HiSeq 2500. A second PCR of about 6 to 12 cycles was run with a J-beta primer mix and a sample-barcoded 5' primer. A unique molecular identifier was introduced onto each TCR beta cDNA molecule by a template-switch 5' adaptor carrying 12 random nucleotides. Each sample yielded at least 2.5 million CDR3-containing paired-end reads. The Mint cDNA synthesis kit, primed by a TRBC-specific oligonucleotide, was used to synthesize first-strand cDNA from all RNA. Following uracil-DNA glycosylase treatment, all cDNA underwent a first 18-cycle PCR with the universal primers M1SS and BC2_uni_R. Per the source publication's procedure: Normalization of each sample was performed by random selection of 1 million high-quality reads, each carrying a distinct molecular identifier. Instead of being binned into consensus sequences, reads with shared molecular identifiers were discarded. MiTCR, with a Q25 quality threshold and the strictest error-elimination algorithm, was used for CDR3 identification, clonotype clustering and error correction. A nonparametric unseen species model using Euler transformation provided a lower-bound estimate of total TCR beta diversity. The public reads were reanalyzed by TCRdb: fastp trimming at Q25, MiXCR alignment, in-frame beta chains only. Entries are consolidated by CDR3 protein sequence, retaining the most common genes and DNA. The V and J calls here are based on TCRdb, not the publication. The sample table contains about 1.4 million distinct CDR3 sequences; only one count was recorded for roughly 60% of them. The leading ten clones occupy 6.5% to 8% of the sample.

This sequence uses TRBV4-1 and TRBJ1-1; no D gene is confidently identified. The clonotype originates from a man aged 18-30 years in good health. The sequencing input was blood. The CDR3 is CASSLLDESCEAFF. The nucleotide sequence reads as follows: TGCGCCAGCAGCCTTCTGGACGAATCCTGCGAAGCTTTCTTT.